This T cell receptor (beta chain) was sequenced in a study of identical twins. Findings of the study overall: Invariant cells of the MAIT and iNKT types might have partly distorted the zero-insertion analyses.

This clonotype showed up just a few times. Its matching antigen is unknown. The CDR3 contains 12 residues. Germline V gene sequence: CDR1 ENHRY, CDR2 SYGVKD. MiXCR, applied by TCRdb to the 5' RACE reads, yields one record per CDR3 protein. The sample records under 300,000 distinct CDR3 sequences, under 8.5% being singletons. These data are also associated with another study on T cells expressing NK-cell markers.

The rearrangement joins TRBV10-3 to TRBJ1-2, with 9 bases lining up with TRBD1. The TCR originated in a woman between 18 and 29 years old in good health. Sequencing input: CD8+ T cells sorted from blood. The CDR3 is CATGGEVPGYTF. The CDR3 DNA is TGTGCTACAGGGGGCGAGGTCCCTGGCTACACCTTC.